Following are 27 T cell receptor beta chains from one sample sequenced in a study of blood T cell repertoires in COVID-19 (TCRdb year 2020). Libraries were made using the immunoSEQ multiplex PCR assay. In TCRdb, the immuneACCESS table is reduced to in-frame sequences with V and J assigned. These tables do not hold every clone; where another copy was compared, an unresolved V gene accounts for under half, and the others remain unexplained. This sample gives 200,000 to 250,000 clones in total; around 80% of them show up just once. Of the sample, roughly 6% is held by the ten largest clones. Sequenced sample: peripheral blood. These receptors came from a woman in her 70s with acute or convalescent COVID-19.

This clone was recorded a few times. The chain recombines TRBV19 with TRBJ2-2; weak D call: TRBD2 (6 bases). V lost 2 bases, J lost 3 bases, and 10 bases lay in between. There are 15 residues in the CDR3. Looked up from germline, CDR1 is LNHDA and CDR2 is SQIVND (reference sequence). The CDR3 loop is CASSILSGDTGELFF. CDR3 bases: TGTGCCAGTAGTATATTGTCGGGAGACACCGGGGAGCTGTTTTTT.

This chain joins TRBV19 and TRBJ2-4, with 12 bases identical to TRBD2. CDR1 is LNHDA, CDR2 SQIVND, per germline (reference sequence). This CDR3 contains 18 residues. V shed 5 bases and J 0 bases; nucleotides not matched to a gene: 8. CDR3 sequence (DNA): TGTGCCAGTAGTGGGGTCGGACTAGCGGGACTAGCCAAAAACATTCAGTACTTC. Its translation is CASSGVGLAGLAKNIQYF.

This clone appeared a few times. This chain uses TRBV11-2 with TRBJ2-1, with 11 bases identical to TRBD2. Looked up from germline, CDR1 is SGHAT and CDR2 is FQNNGV. The CDR3 contains 19 residues. Trimming removed 4 bases from V and 0 bases from J; junction bases left unmatched: 11. CDR3 residues: CASSSAWGLAVSSYNEQFF. For the CDR3, the DNA is TGTGCCAGCAGCTCTGCTTGGGGACTAGCGGTGAGCTCCTACAATGAGCAGTTCTTC. The variable domain in full, completed from reference TRBV11-2 and TRBJ2-1, reads EAGVAQSPRYKIIEKRQSVAFWCNPISGHATLYWYQQILGQGPKLLIQFQNNGVVDDSQLPKDRFSAERLKGVDSTLKIQPAKLEDSAVYLCASSSAWGLAVSSYNEQFFGPGTRLTVL.

The chain employs TRBV5-1 and TRBJ2-7; TRBD2 matches 15 bases. Germline V CDR1 and CDR2: SGHRS, YFSETQ. The CDR3 consists of 15 residues. The ends lost 4 bases at V and 12 bases at J; junction bases unmatched: 11. As DNA, the CDR3 is TGCGCCAGCAGCCTCGTTGGACTAGCGGGAGGGCCTAGGTACTTC. It yields the protein CASSLVGLAGGPRYF. Complete variable domain (other parts from reference TRBV5-1 and TRBJ2-7): KAGVTQTPRYLIKTRGQQVTLSCSPISGHRSVSWYQQTPGQGLQFLFEYFSETQRNKGNFPGRFSGRQFSNSRSEMNVSTLELGDSALYLCASSLVGLAGGPRYFGPGTRLTVT.

This sequence joins TRBV10-3 and TRBJ2-3, with TRBD2 matching over 14 bases. J was trimmed by 3 bases and V by 5 bases; bases with no gene match: 4. The V gene's germline CDR1 is ENHRY and CDR2 SYGVKD. There are 16 residues in the CDR3. Written as DNA, the CDR3 is TGTGCCATCAGTCCGGGACTAGCGGGAGAAACAGATACGCAGTATTTT. Its translation is CAISPGLAGETDTQYF.

This chain links TRBV7-9 with TRBJ2-7; D remains ambiguous. This CDR3 region has 13 residues. The germline V gene has CDR1 SEHNR and CDR2 FQNEAQ (reference sequence). Trimming cost V 4 bases and J 0 bases, with 7 bases left between them. In DNA, the CDR3 is TGTGCCAGCAGCTCCTCCTCCTCCTACGAGCAGTACTTC. This encodes CASSSSSSYEQYF.

This clone came up a few times. The V and J genes are TRBV18 and TRBJ2-2, with D possibly matching TRBD2 (5 bases). The CDR3 runs 14 residues. The ends were cut back, 3 bases at V and 0 bases at J, with 5 bases in the middle. The germline CDR1 and CDR2 sequences are KGHSH and LQKENI. Here the CDR3 reads CASSPTTNTGELFF. In nucleotides, the CDR3 is TGTGCCAGCTCACCGACTACGAACACCGGGGAGCTGTTTTTT.

J is TRBJ1-6 and V is TRBV6-5, with TRBD1 matching 7 bases. The ends lost 0 bases at V and 10 bases at J; junction bases unmatched: 6. CDR3 size: 15 residues. CDR1 is MNHEY, CDR2 SVGAGI, per germline. The CDR3 loop reads CASSYSGQGGSPLHF. Here the CDR3 DNA reads TGTGCCAGCAGTTACTCTGGGCAGGGGGGATCACCCCTCCACTTT.

There are a few counts of this clone. The chain employs TRBV27 and TRBJ2-7; D is uncertain. V lost 2 bases and J 2 bases, leaving 7 bases between the germline ends. The CDR3 is 13 amino acids. Germline V gene lookup returns CDR1 MNHEY and CDR2 SMNVEV (reference sequence). Here the CDR3 DNA reads TGTGCCAGCAGTTTAGGAACAGCCTACGAGCAGTACTTC. Translating gives CASSLGTAYEQYF.

The chain uses TRBV24-1 and TRBJ2-1, with 9 bases identical to TRBD2. V trimming: 3 bases; J trimming: 5 bases; junction bases outside the gene matches: 7. The CDR3 contains 16 residues. Germline-derived CDR1 and CDR2 are KGHDR and SFDVKD. The CDR3 DNA reads TGTGCCACCAGTGATCCGCGGGAGGGCCGAAACAATGAGCAGTTCTTC. It specifies CATSDPREGRNNEQFF.

The V call is TRBV20-1, the J call TRBJ2-5; D is undetermined. From germline, CDR1 is DFQATT and CDR2 SNEGSKA (reference sequence). V dropped 5 bases and J dropped 2 bases, with 6 bases sitting between them. CDR3 length: 11 amino acids. The CDR3 sequence is CSAYKQETQYF. Written as DNA, the CDR3 is TGCAGTGCTTACAAGCAAGAGACCCAGTACTTC.

V is TRBV10-3 and J is TRBJ1-4, with 8 bases lining up with TRBD1. This CDR3 is 15 amino acids long. Germline CDR1 and CDR2: ENHRY and SYGVKD. With 5 bases clipped from V and 4 bases from J, the junction kept 6 bases outside the gene matches. The CDR3 reads CAISSPGQDNEKLFF. CDR3 in DNA: TGTGCCATCAGTTCACCGGGACAGGATAATGAAAAACTGTTTTTT.

This clone has only one observation. CDR3 DNA: TGTGCCAGCAGCTTGTCTAGCGGGAGCAAGAAGACCCAGTACTTC. Residues: CASSLSSGSKKTQYF. The chain uses TRBV5-4 and TRBJ2-5; 10 bases match TRBD2. Losses at the gene ends were 1 base for V and 6 bases for J; bases not matched to a gene: 6. The CDR3 extends over 15 amino acids. Germline CDR1 is SGHNT and CDR2 is YYREEE (reference sequence).

This chain links TRBV7-6 with TRBJ1-3; unclear D gene. The CDR3 is 15 residues long. V shed 5 bases and J shed 4 bases, with 15 bases lying between them. The germline V gene has CDR1 SGHVS and CDR2 FNYEAQ. As DNA, the CDR3 is TGTGCCAGCAGCCCATTTGACAAGCAAGGAAACACCATATATTTT. This encodes CASSPFDKQGNTIYF.

The DNA of the CDR3 is TGTGCCAGCAGCTCCTCAGGGGGCGATGAGCAGTTCTTC. Its translation is CASSSSGGDEQFF. The chain recombines TRBV7-3 with TRBJ2-1; 8 bases are a match to TRBD1. The CDR3 totals 13 residues. Trimming cost V 4 bases and J 8 bases; bases outside gene matches: 4. Germline CDR1 and CDR2: SGHTA and FQGTGA.

The chain recombines TRBV2 with TRBJ1-4; a weak D match, TRBD1 (5 bases). CDR1 and CDR2 from the germline V gene are SNHLY and FYNNEI. V dropped 6 bases and J dropped 2 bases, with 10 bases sitting between them. The CDR3 runs to 14 residues. CDR3 sequence: CASSQGLTNEKLFF. As DNA, the CDR3 is TGTGCCAGCAGCCAGGGATTGACTAATGAAAAACTGTTTTTT.

This chain uses TRBV7-8 with TRBJ2-1; TRBD2 matches at 10 bases. The junction had 10 bases not matched to a gene; V was cut back by 0 bases and J by 2 bases. The CDR3 runs 19 residues. CDR1 SGHVS and CDR2 FQNEAQ come from the germline V gene. The CDR3 region has the DNA TGTGCCAGCAGCTTAGCGCGGCTAGCGGGAGTCCGCGCCTACAATGAGCAGTTCTTC. This encodes CASSLARLAGVRAYNEQFF.

The chain couples TRBV18 to TRBJ2-3, with TRBD1 matching over 12 bases. The V gene end was trimmed by 4 bases and the J gene end by 5 bases; junction bases not matched to a gene: 4. The germline CDR1 and CDR2 sequences are KGHSH and LQKENI. The CDR3 is 15 amino acids. For the CDR3, the DNA is TGTGCCAGCTCACGGGGACAGGGGGCTGGAGATACGCAGTATTTT. Translation gives CASSRGQGAGDTQYF.

This chain links TRBV15 with TRBJ1-1; the match to TRBD1 covers 9 bases. Trimming at V came to 4 bases and at J to 5 bases, leaving 5 bases not matched to a gene. The CDR3 is 14 residues long. CDR1 and CDR2 (germline): LNHNV, YYDKDF (reference sequence). The CDR3 loop reads CATSKGQGRTEAFF. The CDR3 DNA reads TGTGCCACCAGCAAAGGACAGGGGAGAACTGAAGCTTTCTTT.

This clone showed up just a few times. The chain carries TRBV19 and TRBJ2-3; 9 bases align to TRBD1. This CDR3 contains 14 residues. J was trimmed by 3 bases and V by 10 bases; bases with no gene match: 8. Germline V gives CDR1 LNHDA, CDR2 SQIVND (reference sequence). Here the CDR3 DNA reads TGTGCCACTAAGGGACAGGGCCGGACAGATACGCAGTATTTT. Translated: CATKGQGRTDTQYF.

The chain uses TRBV11-2 and TRBJ1-4; TRBD1 agrees at 10 bases. This CDR3 is 16 amino acids long. The germline V gene encodes CDR1 SGHAT and CDR2 FQNNGV. The V and J ends lost 5 bases and 2 bases, in that order; junction bases with no gene match: 5. CDR3 in amino acids: CASSKGQGTTNEKLFF. In nucleotides, the CDR3 is TGTGCCAGCAGCAAGGGACAGGGGACGACTAATGAAAAACTGTTTTTT.

The chain has TRBV12-3 or TRBV12-4 and TRBJ1-5; D gene uncertain. The CDR3 totals 11 residues. Trimming left V 4 bases short and J 7 bases short, with 5 bases between. The CDR3: CASSSGQPQHF. The CDR3 DNA reads TGTGCCAGCAGTTCGGGGCAGCCCCAGCATTTT.

This chain joins TRBV7-3 and TRBJ1-1; TRBD1 agrees at 8 bases. After removal of 2 bases from V and 1 base from J, the junction contained 15 bases not matched to a gene. Germline CDR1 is SGHTA and CDR2 is FQGTGA. The CDR3 is 19 residues long. DNA of the CDR3: TGTGCCAGCAGCTTACCCCGGGGTAGCACAGGGGGAACGAACACTGAAGCTTTCTTT. It codes for CASSLPRGSTGGTNTEAFF.

The chain employs TRBV5-1 and TRBJ1-2; D uncertain. V shed 0 bases and J shed 4 bases, with 10 bases lying between them. This CDR3 contains 14 residues. Germline CDR1 SGHRS, CDR2 YFSETQ. The CDR3 DNA is TGCGCCAGCAGCTTGGTGGTGGGAGGCTATGGCTACACCTTC. Its translation is CASSLVVGGYGYTF.

This chain connects TRBV5-1 to TRBJ2-3; possible D gene TRBD2, 6 bases. CDR1 and CDR2 from the germline V gene are SGHRS and YFSETQ. The CDR3 length is 14 residues. V was clipped by 4 bases and J by 1 base, with 10 bases between them. The chain's CDR3 is CASSLDYRTDTQYF. The CDR3 DNA follows: TGCGCCAGCAGCCTGGACTACCGCACAGATACGCAGTATTTT.

The rearrangement uses TRBV7-3 and TRBJ2-1, with D perhaps TRBD2 (6 bases). The germline gives CDR1 SGHTA, CDR2 FQGTGA. This CDR3 contains 15 residues. Between the trimmed V and J ends, which lost 5 bases and 7 bases, there was a span of 18 bases. Written as DNA, the CDR3 is TGTGCCAGCAGCCCAACCCGGGACTCTGTAAATGAGCAGTTCTTC. Translating it yields CASSPTRDSVNEQFF.

Here the CDR3 reads CASTSSGQGGIGYTF. The CDR3 DNA reads TGTGCCAGCACCTCCTCGGGACAGGGAGGCATTGGCTACACCTTC. The chain is built from TRBV2 and TRBJ1-2; 9 positions match TRBD1. V dropped 7 bases and J dropped 7; count of bases not matched to a gene: 13. The CDR3 is made up of 15 amino acids. CDR1 and CDR2 from the germline V gene are SNHLY and FYNNEI.